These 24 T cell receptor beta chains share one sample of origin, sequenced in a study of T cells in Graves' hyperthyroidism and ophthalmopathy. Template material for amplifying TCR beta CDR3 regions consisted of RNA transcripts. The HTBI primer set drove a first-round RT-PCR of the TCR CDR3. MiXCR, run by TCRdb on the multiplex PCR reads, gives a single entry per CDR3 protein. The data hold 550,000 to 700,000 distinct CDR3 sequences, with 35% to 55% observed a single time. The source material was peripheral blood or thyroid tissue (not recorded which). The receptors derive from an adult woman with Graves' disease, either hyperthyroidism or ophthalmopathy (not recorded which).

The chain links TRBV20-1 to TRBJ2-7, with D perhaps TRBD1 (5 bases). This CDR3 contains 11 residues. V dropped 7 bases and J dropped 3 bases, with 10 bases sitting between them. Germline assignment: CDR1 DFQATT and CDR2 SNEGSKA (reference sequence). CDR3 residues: CSVGRVYEQYF. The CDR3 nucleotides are TGCAGTGTAGGCAGGGTCTACGAGCAGTACTTC.

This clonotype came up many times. The DNA of the CDR3 is TGTGCCAGCAGCTTATTGACAGCCTTTAATGAAAAACTGTTTTTT. It specifies CASSLLTAFNEKLFF. The genes are TRBV7-9 and TRBJ1-4; the D gene is possibly TRBD1 (5 bases). The germline gives CDR1 SEHNR, CDR2 FQNEAQ (reference sequence). V was clipped by 2 bases and J by 4 bases, with 11 bases between them. The CDR3 has 15 amino acids.

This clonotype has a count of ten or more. Written as DNA, the CDR3 is TGTGCCAGTAGTATAAAGGGGGGGCGCAATCAGCCCCAGCATTTT. This translates into CASSIKGGRNQPQHF. The chain employs TRBV19 and TRBJ1-5; D possibly corresponds to TRBD1 (6 bases). CDR1 and CDR2 from the germline V gene are LNHDA and SQIVND (reference sequence). The CDR3 is 15 residues long. The V end was cut by 2 bases, the J end by 2 bases, with 10 bases between. The complete variable domain, with remaining parts taken from reference TRBV19 and TRBJ1-5, reads DGGITQSPKYLFRKEGQNVTLSCEQNLNHDAMYWYRQDPGQGLRLIYYSQIVNDFQKGDIAEGYSVSREKKESFPLTVTSAQKNPTAFYLCASSIKGGRNQPQHFGDGTRLSIL.

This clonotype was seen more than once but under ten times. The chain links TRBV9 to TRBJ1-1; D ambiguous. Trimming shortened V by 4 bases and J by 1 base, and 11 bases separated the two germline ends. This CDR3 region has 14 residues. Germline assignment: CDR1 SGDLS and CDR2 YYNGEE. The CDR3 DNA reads TGTGCCAGCAGCTACGGCATCGAGAACACTGAAGCTTTCTTT. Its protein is CASSYGIENTEAFF.

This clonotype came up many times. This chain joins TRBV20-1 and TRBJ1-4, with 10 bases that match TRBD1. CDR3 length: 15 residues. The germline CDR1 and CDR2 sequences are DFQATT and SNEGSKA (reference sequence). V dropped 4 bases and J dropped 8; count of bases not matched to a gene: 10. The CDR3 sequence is CSATLLPGQGEKLFF. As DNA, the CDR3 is TGCAGTGCTACCCTCCTACCGGGACAGGGGGAAAAACTGTTTTTT.

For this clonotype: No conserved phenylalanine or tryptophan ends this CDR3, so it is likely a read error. CDR3 sequence reads: CASSLRDRGRGGSPYGYTL. Written as DNA, the CDR3 is TGTGCCAGCAGCTTGCGGGACAGGGGGCGCGGGGGAAGTCCCTATGGCTACACCCTC. The chain employs TRBV5-5 and TRBJ1-2; 12 bases fit TRBD1. Germline CDR1 is SGHKS and CDR2 is YYEKEE (reference sequence). The length of the CDR3 is 19 residues. V dropped 1 base and J dropped 4; count of bases not matched to a gene: 14.

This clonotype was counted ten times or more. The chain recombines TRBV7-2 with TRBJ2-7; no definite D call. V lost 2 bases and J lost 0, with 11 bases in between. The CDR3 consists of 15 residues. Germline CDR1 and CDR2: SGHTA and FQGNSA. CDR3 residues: CASSLSGASSYEQYF. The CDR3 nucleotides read TGTGCCAGCAGCTTAAGTGGCGCCAGCTCCTACGAGCAGTACTTC.

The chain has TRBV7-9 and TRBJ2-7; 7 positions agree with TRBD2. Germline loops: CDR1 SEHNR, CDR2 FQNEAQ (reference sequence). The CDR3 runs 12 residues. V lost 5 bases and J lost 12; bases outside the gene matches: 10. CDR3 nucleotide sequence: TGTGCCAGCAGCCTAGGGACTACGGTGGGGTACTTC. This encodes CASSLGTTVGYF.

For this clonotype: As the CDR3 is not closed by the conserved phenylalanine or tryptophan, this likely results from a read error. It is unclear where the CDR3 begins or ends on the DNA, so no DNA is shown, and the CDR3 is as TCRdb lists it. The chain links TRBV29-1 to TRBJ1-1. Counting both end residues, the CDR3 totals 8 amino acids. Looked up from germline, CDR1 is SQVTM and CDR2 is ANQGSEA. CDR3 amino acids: CSVESAVY.

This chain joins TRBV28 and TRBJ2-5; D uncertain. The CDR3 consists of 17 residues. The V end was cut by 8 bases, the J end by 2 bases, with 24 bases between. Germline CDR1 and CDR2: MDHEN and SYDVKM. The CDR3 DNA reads TGTGCCAGCTTCTCACTCCCAACTCGGGCTTCACAAGAGACCCAGTACTTC. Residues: CASFSLPTRASQETQYF.

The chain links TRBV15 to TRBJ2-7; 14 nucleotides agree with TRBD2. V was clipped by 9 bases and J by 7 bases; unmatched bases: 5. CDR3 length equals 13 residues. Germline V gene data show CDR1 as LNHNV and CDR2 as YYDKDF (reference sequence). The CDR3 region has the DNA TGTGCCACGGGACTAGCGGGAGTTGGGGAGCAGTACTTC. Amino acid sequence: CATGLAGVGEQYF. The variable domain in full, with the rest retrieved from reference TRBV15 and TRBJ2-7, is DAMVIQNPRYQVTQFGKPVTLSCSQTLNHNVMYWYQQKSSQAPKLLFHYYDKDFNNEADTPDNFQSRRPNTSFCFLDIRSPGLGDTAMYLCATGLAGVGEQYFGPGTRLTVT.

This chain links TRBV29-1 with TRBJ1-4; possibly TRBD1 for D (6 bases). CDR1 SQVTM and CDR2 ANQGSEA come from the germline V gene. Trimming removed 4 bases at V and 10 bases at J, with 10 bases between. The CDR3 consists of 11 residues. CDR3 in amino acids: CSVVGAGKLFF. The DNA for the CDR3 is TGCAGCGTTGTGGGGGCTGGAAAACTGTTTTTT.

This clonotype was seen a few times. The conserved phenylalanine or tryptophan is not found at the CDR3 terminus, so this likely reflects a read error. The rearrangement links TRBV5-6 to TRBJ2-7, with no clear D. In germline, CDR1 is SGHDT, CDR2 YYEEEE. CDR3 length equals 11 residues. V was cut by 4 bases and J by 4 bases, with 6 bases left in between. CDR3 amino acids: CASSLDYEQYS. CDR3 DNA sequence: TGTGCCAGCAGCCTAGATTACGAGCAGTACTCC.

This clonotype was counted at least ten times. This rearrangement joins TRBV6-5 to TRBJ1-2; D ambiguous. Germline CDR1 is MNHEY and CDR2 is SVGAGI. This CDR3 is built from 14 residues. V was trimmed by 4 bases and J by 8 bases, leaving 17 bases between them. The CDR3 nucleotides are TGTGCCAGCAGTTTCGACTATGGTTCAGGAGGCTACACCTTC. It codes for CASSFDYGSGGYTF.

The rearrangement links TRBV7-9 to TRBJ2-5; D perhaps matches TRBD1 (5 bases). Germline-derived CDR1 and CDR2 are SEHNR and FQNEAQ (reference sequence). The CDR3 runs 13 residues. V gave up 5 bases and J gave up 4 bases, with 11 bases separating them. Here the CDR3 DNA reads TGTGCCAGCAGCAAAACAGGCCCAGAGACCCAGTACTTC. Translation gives CASSKTGPETQYF. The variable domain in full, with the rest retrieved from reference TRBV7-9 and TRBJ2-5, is DTGVSQNPRHKITKRGQNVTFRCDPISEHNRLYWYRQTLGQGPEFLTYFQNEAQLEKSRLLSDRFSAERPKGSFSTLEIQRTEQGDSAMYLCASSKTGPETQYFGPGTRLLVL.

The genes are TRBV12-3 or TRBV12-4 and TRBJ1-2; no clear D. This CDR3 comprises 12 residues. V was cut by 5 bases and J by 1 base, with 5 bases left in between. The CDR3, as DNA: TGTGCCAGCAGTCTAATTAACTATGGCTACACCTTC. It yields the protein CASSLINYGYTF.

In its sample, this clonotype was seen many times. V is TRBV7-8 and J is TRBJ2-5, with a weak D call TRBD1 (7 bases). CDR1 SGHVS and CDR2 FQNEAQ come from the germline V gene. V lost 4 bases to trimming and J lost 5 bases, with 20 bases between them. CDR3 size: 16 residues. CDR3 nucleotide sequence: TGTGCCAGCAGCTCGACTCGACAGGGTGGGAGGGAGACCCAGTACTTC. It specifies CASSSTRQGGRETQYF.

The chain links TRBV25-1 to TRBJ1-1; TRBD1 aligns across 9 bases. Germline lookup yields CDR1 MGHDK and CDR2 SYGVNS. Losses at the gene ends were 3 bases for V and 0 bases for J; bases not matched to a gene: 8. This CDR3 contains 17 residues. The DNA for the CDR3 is TGTGCCAGCAGTGACACCGGGACAGGGCGTGTGAACACTGAAGCTTTCTTT. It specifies CASSDTGTGRVNTEAFF.

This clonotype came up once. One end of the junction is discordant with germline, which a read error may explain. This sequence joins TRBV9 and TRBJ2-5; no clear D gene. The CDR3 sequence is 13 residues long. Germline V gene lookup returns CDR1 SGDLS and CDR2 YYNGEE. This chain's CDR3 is CASSDKFGETQYF. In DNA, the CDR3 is TGCGCCAGCAGTGACAAGTTCGGAGAGACCCAGTACTTC.

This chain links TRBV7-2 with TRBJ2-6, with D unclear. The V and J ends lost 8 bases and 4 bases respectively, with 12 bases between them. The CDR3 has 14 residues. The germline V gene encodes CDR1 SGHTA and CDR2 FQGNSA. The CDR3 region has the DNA TGTGCCAGCCGACCTAAACCGGGGGCCAACGTCCTGACTTTC. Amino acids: CASRPKPGANVLTF.

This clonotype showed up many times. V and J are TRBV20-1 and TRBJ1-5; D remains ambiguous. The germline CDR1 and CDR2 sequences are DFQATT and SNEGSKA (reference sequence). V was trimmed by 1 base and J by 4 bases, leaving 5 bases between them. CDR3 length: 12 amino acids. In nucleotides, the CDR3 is TGCAGTGCTAGAGTGCCGAATCAGCCCCAGCATTTT. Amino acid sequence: CSARVPNQPQHF.

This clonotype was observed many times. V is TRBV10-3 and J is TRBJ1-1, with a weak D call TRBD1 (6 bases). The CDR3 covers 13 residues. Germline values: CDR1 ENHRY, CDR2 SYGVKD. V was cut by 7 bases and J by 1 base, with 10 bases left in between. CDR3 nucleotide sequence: TGTGCCATCACCAGGACAGAGAACACTGAAGCTTTCTTT. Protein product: CAITRTENTEAFF.

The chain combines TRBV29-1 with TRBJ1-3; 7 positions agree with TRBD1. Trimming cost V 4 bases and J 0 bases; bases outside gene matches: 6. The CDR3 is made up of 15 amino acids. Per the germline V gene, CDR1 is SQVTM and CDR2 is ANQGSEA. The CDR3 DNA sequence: TGCAGCGTTGGAAGGGGGACAGACTCTGGAAACACCATATATTTT. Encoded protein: CSVGRGTDSGNTIYF.

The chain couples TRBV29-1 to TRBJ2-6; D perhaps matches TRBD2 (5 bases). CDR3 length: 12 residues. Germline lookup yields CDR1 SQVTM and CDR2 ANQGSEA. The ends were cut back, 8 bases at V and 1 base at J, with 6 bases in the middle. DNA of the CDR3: TGCAGCCCGGGGTCTGGGGCCAACGTCCTGACTTTC. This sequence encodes CSPGSGANVLTF.